This TCR beta chain was found in a study of blood T cell repertoires in COVID-19. Study background: Sites in the United States, Italy and Spain provided acute and convalescent COVID-19 samples. PBMCs, B-cell-depleted T cells, or T cells were the source of the cDNA or gDNA that made up the material.

The CDR3 is 13 amino acids. V was trimmed by 3 bases and J by 2 bases, leaving 11 bases between them. Germline V lookup: CDR1 GTSNPN, CDR2 SVGIG (reference sequence). Per the original data handling: Nucleated cell number was recorded as an estimate derived from reference gene primer amplification. Sequencing was performed with immunoSEQ multiplex PCR; in TCRdb, only in-frame clones are kept and a portion is missing. V and J calls and clone size are as listed in that table; D and trimming were resolved from the DNA. Altogether 200,000 to 250,000 clones are present, approximately 82% being singletons, with the ten largest covering approximately 2.9%.

This clonotype was sampled from a man in his forties or fifties with active or convalescent COVID-19. The chain links TRBV30 to TRBJ2-7; a weak D match, TRBD1 (6 bases). Sequencing was done on a sample of peripheral blood. This CDR3 is CAWRRAGAYEQYF. Written as DNA, the CDR3 is TGTGCCTGGAGAAGGGCAGGGGCCTACGAGCAGTACTTC. Supplemented by reference TRBV30 and TRBJ2-7, the full variable domain reads SQTIHQWPATLVQPVGSPLSLECTVEGTSNPNLYWYRQAAGRGLQLLFYSVGIGQISSEVPQNLSASRPQDRQFILSSKKLLLSDSGFYLCAWRRAGAYEQYFGPGTRLTVT.